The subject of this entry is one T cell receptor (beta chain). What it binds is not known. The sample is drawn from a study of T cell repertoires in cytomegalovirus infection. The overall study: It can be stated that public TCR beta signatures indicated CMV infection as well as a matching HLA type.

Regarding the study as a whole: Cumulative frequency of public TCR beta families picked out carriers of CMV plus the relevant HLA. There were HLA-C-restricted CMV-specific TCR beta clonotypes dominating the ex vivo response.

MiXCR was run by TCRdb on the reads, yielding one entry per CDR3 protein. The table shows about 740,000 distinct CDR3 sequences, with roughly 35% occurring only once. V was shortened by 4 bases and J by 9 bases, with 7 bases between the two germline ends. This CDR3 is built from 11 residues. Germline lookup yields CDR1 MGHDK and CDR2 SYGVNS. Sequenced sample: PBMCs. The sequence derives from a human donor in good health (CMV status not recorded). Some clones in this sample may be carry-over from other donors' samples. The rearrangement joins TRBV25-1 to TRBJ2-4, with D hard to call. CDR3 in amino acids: CASSGWGIQYF. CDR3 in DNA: TGTGCCAGCAGTGGGTGGGGCATTCAGTACTTC. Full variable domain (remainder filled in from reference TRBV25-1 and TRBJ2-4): EADIYQTPRYLVIGTGKKITLECSQTMGHDKMYWYQQDPGMELHLIHYSYGVNSTEKGDLSSESTVSRIRTEHFPLTLESARPSHTSQYLCASSGWGIQYFGAGTRLSVL.